This T cell receptor (beta chain) was identified during a study of control samples from healthy donors and cancer patients. The V gene's germline CDR1 is SGHNT and CDR2 YYREEE (reference sequence). CDR3 length equals 13 residues. V lost 1 base and J lost 5, with 10 bases in between. Measured with immunoSEQ multiplex PCR; TCRdb has only the in-frame clones, and not every one. Among some 120,000 clones listed, 70% to 90% were seen once. J is TRBJ2-7 and V is TRBV5-4, with D possibly TRBD1 on 6 matching bases. The sequence was obtained from a man aged 60 to 69 in good health. The source material was blood. The CDR3 is CASSLTGLNEQYF. CDR3 DNA: TGTGCCAGCAGCTTGACAGGGTTGAACGAGCAGTACTTC.